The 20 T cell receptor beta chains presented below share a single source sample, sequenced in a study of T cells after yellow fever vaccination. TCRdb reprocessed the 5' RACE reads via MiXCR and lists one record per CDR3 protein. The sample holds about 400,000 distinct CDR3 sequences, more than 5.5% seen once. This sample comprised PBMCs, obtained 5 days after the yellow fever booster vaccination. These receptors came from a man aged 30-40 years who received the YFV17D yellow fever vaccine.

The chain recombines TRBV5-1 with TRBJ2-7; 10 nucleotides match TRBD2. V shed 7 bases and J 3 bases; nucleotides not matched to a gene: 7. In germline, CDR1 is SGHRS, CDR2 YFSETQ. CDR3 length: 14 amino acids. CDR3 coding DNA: TGCGCCAGCCAGAGGCTAGCGGGAGACTACGAGCAGTACTTC. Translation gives CASQRLAGDYEQYF.

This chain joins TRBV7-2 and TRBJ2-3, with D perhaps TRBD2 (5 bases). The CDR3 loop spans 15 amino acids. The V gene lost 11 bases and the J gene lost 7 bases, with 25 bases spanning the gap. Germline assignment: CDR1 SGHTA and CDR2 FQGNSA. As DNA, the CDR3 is TGTGCCTGCCCCGGCTCGGGGAGAAGTGGAAATACGCAGTATTTT. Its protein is CACPGSGRSGNTQYF.

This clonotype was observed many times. The DNA of the CDR3 is TGTGCCAGCAGTTTTCCTAGCGGGAGGGCCTACGAGCAGTACTTC. Protein sequence: CASSFPSGRAYEQYF. The V call is TRBV28, the J call TRBJ2-7; 12 positions match TRBD2. Germline loops: CDR1 MDHEN, CDR2 SYDVKM. V was pared by 3 bases and J by 2 bases, with 2 bases of the junction left unmatched. This CDR3 is 15 amino acids long.

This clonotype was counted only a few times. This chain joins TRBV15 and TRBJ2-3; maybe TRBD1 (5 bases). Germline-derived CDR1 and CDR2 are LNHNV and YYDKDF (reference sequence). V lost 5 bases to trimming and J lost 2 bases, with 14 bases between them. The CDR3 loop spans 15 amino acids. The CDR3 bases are TGTGCCACCAGCGAGAACAGGCGGACCACAGATACGCAGTATTTT. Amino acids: CATSENRRTTDTQYF.

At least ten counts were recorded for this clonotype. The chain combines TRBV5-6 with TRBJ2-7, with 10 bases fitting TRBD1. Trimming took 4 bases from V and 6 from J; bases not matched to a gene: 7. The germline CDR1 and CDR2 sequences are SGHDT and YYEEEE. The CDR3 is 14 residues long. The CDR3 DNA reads TGTGCCAGCAGCCGTCGGGACAGGGGTCCCGAGCAGTACTTC. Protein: CASSRRDRGPEQYF.

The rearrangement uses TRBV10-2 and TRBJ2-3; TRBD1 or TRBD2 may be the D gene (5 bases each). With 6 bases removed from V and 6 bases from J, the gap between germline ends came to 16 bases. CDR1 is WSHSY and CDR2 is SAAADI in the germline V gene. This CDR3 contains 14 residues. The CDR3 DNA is TGCGCCAGCAGCGGGGACCGACCGTGGGATACGCAGTATTTT. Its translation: CASSGDRPWDTQYF.

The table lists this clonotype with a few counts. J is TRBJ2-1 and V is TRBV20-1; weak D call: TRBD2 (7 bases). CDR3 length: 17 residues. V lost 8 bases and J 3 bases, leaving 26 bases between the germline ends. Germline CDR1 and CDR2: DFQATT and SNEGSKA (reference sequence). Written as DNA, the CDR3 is TGCAGTATGAAAACCGGGGGCGGGGGTGCTGACTACAATGAGCAGTTCTTC. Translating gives CSMKTGGGGADYNEQFF.

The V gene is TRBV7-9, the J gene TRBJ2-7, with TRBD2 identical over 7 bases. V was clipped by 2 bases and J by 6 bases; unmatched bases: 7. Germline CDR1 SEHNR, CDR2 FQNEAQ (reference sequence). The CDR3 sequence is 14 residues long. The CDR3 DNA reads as TGTGCCAGCAGCTTACACAGCGGGACCCCCGAGCAGTACTTC. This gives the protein CASSLHSGTPEQYF.

CDR3 in amino acids: CASKQLGDEQFF. CDR3 DNA: TGTGCCAGCAAACAATTAGGGGATGAGCAGTTCTTC. The chain links TRBV28 to TRBJ2-1, with a weak D call TRBD1 (5 bases). This CDR3 has 12 residues. Trimming left V 7 bases short and J 8 bases short, with 12 bases between. The germline CDR1 and CDR2 sequences are MDHEN and SYDVKM.

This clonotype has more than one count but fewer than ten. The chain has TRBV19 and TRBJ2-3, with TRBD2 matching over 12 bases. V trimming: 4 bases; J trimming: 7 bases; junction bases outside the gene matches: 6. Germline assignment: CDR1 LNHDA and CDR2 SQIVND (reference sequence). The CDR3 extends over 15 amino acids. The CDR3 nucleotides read TGTGCCAGTAGTAAACCTAGCGGGAGGGCCAATACGCAGTATTTT. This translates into CASSKPSGRANTQYF.

CDR3 nucleotides: TGTGCCAGCAGCTTAATATCGGTGGGACTAGCGGAAGAGACCCAGTACTTC. This gives the protein CASSLISVGLAEETQYF. The rearrangement links TRBV7-9 to TRBJ2-5; 11 bases match TRBD2. The germline V gene encodes CDR1 SEHNR and CDR2 FQNEAQ (reference sequence). V shed 2 bases, J shed 3 bases, and the junction held 8 bases outside the gene matches. The CDR3 is 17 residues long. Complete variable domain (other parts from reference TRBV7-9 and TRBJ2-5): DTGVSQNPRHKITKRGQNVTFRCDPISEHNRLYWYRQTLGQGPEFLTYFQNEAQLEKSRLLSDRFSAERPKGSFSTLEIQRTEQGDSAMYLCASSLISVGLAEETQYFGPGTRLLVL.

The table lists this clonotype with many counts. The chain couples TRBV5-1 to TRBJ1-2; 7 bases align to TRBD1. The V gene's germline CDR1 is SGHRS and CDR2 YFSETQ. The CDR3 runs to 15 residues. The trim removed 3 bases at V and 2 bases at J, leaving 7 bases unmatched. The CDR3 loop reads CASSSRQGKNYGYTF. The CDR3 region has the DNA TGCGCCAGCAGCTCACGACAGGGAAAGAACTATGGCTACACCTTC. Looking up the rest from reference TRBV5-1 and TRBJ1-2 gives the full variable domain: KAGVTQTPRYLIKTRGQQVTLSCSPISGHRSVSWYQQTPGQGLQFLFEYFSETQRNKGNFPGRFSGRQFSNSRSEMNVSTLELGDSALYLCASSSRQGKNYGYTFGSGTRLTVV.

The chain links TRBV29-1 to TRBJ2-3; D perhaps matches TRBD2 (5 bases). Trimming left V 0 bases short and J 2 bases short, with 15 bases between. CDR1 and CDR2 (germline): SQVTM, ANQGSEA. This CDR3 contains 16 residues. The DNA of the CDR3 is TGCAGCGTTGAAGAGAATATCGGGATCTACACAGATACGCAGTATTTT. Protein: CSVEENIGIYTDTQYF.

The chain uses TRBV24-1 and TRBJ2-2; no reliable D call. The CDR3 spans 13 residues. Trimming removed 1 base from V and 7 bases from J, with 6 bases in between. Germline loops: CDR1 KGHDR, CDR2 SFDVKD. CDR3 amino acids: CATSDFRGGELFF. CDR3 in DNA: TGTGCCACCAGTGATTTTCGAGGCGGGGAGCTGTTTTTT.

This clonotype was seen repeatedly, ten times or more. The CDR3 sequence: CASSLVGGYTEQYF. CDR3 in DNA: TGTGCCAGCAGTTTAGTCGGTGGGTACACCGAGCAGTACTTC. The chain links TRBV12-3 or TRBV12-4 to TRBJ2-7; D gene ambiguous. Trimming stripped 1 base from V and 6 bases from J, with 13 bases between. This CDR3 has 14 residues.

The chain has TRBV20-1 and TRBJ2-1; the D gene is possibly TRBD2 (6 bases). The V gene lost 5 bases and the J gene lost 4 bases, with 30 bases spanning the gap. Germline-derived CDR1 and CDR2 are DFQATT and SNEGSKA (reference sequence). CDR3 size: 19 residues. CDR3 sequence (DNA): TGCAGTGCTCTACCGACTAGACTAGTTGCCACACAATCTTACAATGAGCAGTTCTTC. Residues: CSALPTRLVATQSYNEQFF.

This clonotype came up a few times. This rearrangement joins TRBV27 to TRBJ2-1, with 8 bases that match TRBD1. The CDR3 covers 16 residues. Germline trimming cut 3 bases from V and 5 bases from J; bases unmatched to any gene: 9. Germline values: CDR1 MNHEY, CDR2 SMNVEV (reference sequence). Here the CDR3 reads CASSLVRTGPHNEQFF. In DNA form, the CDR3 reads TGTGCCAGCAGTTTGGTTCGGACAGGGCCACACAATGAGCAGTTCTTC.

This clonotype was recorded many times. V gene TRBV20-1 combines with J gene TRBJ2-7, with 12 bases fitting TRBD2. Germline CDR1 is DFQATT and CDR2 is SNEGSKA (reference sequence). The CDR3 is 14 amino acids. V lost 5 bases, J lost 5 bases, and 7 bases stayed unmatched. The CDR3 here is CSAETSGSTHEQYF. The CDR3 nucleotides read TGCAGTGCTGAGACTAGCGGGAGTACCCACGAGCAGTACTTC.

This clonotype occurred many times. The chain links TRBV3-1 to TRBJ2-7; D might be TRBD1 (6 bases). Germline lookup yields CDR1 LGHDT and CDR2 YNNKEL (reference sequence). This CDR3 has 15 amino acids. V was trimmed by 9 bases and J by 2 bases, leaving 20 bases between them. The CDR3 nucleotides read TGTGCCAGAAAATCCCGTCGGGACAAAACCTACGAGCAGTACTTC. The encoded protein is CARKSRRDKTYEQYF.

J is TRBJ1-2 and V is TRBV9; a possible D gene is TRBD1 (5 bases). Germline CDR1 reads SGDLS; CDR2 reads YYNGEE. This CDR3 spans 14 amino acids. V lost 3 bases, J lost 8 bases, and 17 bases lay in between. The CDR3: CASSEGSGTRGYTF. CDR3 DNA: TGTGCCAGCAGCGAGGGTTCAGGGACCCGGGGCTACACCTTC.